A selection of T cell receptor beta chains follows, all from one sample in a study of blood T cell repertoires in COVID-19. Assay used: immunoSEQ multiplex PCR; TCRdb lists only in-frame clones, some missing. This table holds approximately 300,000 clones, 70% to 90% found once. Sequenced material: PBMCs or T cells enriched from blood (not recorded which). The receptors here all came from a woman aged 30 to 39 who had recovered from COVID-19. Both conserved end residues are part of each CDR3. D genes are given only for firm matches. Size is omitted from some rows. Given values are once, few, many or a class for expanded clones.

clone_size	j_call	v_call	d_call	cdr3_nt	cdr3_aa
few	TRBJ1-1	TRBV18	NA	TGTGCCAGCTCACTGGGGCTCGGGTTTGAAGCTTTCTTT	CASSLGLGFEAFF
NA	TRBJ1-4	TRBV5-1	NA	TGCGCCAGCAGCTTGGGGGCAGGAATTTTTGCAACTAATGAAAAACTGTTTTTT	CASSLGAGIFATNEKLFF
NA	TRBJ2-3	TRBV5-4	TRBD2	TGTGCCAGCAGTGGGCTAGCGGAGTACACAGATACGCAGTATTTT	CASSGLAEYTDTQYF
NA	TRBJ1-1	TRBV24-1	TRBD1	TGTGCCACGCTAGACAGGGTTTGGGGATCCACTGAAGCTTTCTTT	CATLDRVWGSTEAFF
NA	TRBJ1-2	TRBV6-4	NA	TGTGCCAGCAGTGACTCGGCAGGGCCTAACTATGGCTACACCTTC	CASSDSAGPNYGYTF
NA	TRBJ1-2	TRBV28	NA	TGTGCCAGCAGTTCCGGGACAATCCCCTATGGCTACACCTTC	CASSSGTIPYGYTF
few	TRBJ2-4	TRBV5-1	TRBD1	TGCGCCAGCAGCCCGGGGACAGCGAAAAACATTCAGTACTTC	CASSPGTAKNIQYF
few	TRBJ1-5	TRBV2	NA	TGTGCCAGCATACGGGACACGAGCCAGCCCCAGCATTTT	CASIRDTSQPQHF
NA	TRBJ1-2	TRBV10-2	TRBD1	TGCGCCAGCAGTGAGTCAGGAACAGGGGGCGCGGGCGGCTACACCTTC	CASSESGTGGAGGYTF
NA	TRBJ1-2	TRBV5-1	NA	TGCGCCAGCAGCATGGACAGCTATGGCTACACCTTC	CASSMDSYGYTF
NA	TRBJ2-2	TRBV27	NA	TGTGCCAGCAGCTATTCGGGGAGAAGAGGGGAGCTGTTTTTT	CASSYSGRRGELFF
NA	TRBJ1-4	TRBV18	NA	TGTGCCAGCTCACCACGGGGGGGAACTGGTGAAAAACTGTTTTTT	CASSPRGGTGEKLFF
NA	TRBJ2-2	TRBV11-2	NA	TGTGCCAGCAGCCCCATATGGGGGGGGCGGGGCACCGGGGAGCTGTTTTTT	CASSPIWGGRGTGELFF
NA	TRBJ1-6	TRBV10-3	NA	TGTGCCATCAGTGACAGGGATAATTCACCCCTCCACTTT	CAISDRDNSPLHF
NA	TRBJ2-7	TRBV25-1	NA	TGTGCCAGCAGTGAGGCCCGCGAGCAGTACTTC	CASSEAREQYF
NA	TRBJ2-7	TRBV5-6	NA	TGTGCCAGCAGCTTGGGCCAGGGTGGCGAGCAGTACTTC	CASSLGQGGEQYF
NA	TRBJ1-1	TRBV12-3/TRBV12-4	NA	TGTGCCAGTGCCTCTTCACGGAGCACTGAAGCTTTCTTT	CASASSRSTEAFF
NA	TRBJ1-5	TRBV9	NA	TGTGCCAGCAGCGTAGTCCGGCCCGGACTGCAGCCCCAGCATTTT	CASSVVRPGLQPQHF
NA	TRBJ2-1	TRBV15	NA	TGTGCCACCAGCGTTACTAGGAATCGGCACAATGAGCAGTTCTTC	CATSVTRNRHNEQFF
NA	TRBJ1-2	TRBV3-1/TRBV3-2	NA	TGTGCCAGCAGCCAAGATCTCCCAGGTACATTGGATGGCTACACCTTC	CASSQDLPGTLDGYTF
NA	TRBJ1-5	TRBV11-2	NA	TGTGCCAGCAGCCCTAGAGGTGGTGAGGATCAGCCCCAGCATTTT	CASSPRGGEDQPQHF
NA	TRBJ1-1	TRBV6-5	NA	TGTGCCAGCAGTTCCCCGGTTGGCACTGAAGCTTTCTTT	CASSSPVGTEAFF
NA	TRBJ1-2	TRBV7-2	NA	TGTGCCAGCAGCTTGACAGGCGACTATGGCTACACCTTC	CASSLTGDYGYTF
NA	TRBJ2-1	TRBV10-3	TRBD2	TGTGCCTCGCGGGGGGGGCCGCGAAATGAGCAGTTCTTC	CASRGGPRNEQFF
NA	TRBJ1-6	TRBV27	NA	TGTGCCAGCAGTTTGGGGGGAACTTATTCACCCCTCCACTTT	CASSLGGTYSPLHF
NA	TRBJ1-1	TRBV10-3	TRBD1	TGTGCCATCAGTTTTTCGGACAGGGGGAACACTGAAGCTTTCTTT	CAISFSDRGNTEAFF
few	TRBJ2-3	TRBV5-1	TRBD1	TGCGCCAGCAGCTACTACAGGGGGCAGGGAGATACGCAGTATTTT	CASSYYRGQGDTQYF
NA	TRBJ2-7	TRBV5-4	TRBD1	TGTGCCAGCAGCGCACCGGGACAGGGTTACGAGCAGTACTTC	CASSAPGQGYEQYF
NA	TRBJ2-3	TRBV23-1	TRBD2	TGCGCCAGCAGTCAATCCATGTGGGTGTCGGGGGGTACGGTAGATACGCAGTATTTT	CASSQSMWVSGGTVDTQYF
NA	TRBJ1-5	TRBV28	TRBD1	TGTGCCAGCAGTTTGGGACAGACTAATCAGCCCCAGCATTTT	CASSLGQTNQPQHF
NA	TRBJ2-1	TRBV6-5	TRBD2	TGTGCCAGCAGTTACTCCGGGGTAGCGGGAGGCAATGAGCAGTTCTTC	CASSYSGVAGGNEQFF
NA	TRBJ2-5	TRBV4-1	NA	TGCGCCAGCAGCCAGCAAGCGGATGGTGCGTCCATGGCCCAGTACTTC	CASSQQADGASMAQYF